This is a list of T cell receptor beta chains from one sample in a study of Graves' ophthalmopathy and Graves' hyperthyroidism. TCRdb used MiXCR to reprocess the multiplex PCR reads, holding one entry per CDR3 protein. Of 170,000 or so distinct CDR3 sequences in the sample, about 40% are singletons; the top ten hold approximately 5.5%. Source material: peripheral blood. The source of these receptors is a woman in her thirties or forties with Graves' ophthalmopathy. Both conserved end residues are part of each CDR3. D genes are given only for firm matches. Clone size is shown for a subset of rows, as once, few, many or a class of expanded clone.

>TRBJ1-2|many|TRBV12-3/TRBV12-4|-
CASSFARRGYTF
TGTGCCAGCAGTTTCGCCAGAAGGGGCTACACCTTC
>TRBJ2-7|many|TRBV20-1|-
CSASRGFPSYEQYF
TGCAGTGCTAGTCGGGGGTTCCCCAGTTACGAGCAGTACTTC
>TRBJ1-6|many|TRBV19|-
CASAAFGPKGNSPLHF
TGTGCCAGCGCTGCGTTTGGGCCGAAAGGAAATTCACCCCTCCACTTT
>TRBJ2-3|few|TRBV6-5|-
CASSYRASASTDTQYF
TGTGCCAGCAGTTACAGGGCTAGCGCCTCCACAGATACGCAGTATTTT
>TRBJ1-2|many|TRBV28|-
CASSSSSDSSFGYTF
TGTGCCAGCAGTTCCTCCTCGGACAGCTCTTTCGGCTACACCTTC
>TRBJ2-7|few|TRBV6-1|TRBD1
CASRRGQVYHEQYF
TGTGCCAGCAGGAGGGGACAGGTCTACCACGAGCAGTACTTC
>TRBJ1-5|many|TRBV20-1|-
CSARLGNSNQPQHF
TGCAGTGCTAGACTGGGCAATAGCAATCAGCCCCAGCATTTT
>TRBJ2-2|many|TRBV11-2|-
CASSQRVLTGAGELFF
TGTGCCAGCAGCCAGAGGGTACTGACGGGCGCCGGGGAGCTGTTTTTT
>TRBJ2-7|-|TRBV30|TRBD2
CAWSVPGLAGDEQYF
TGTGCCTGGAGTGTACCGGGACTAGCGGGAGACGAGCAGTACTTC
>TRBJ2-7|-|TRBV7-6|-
CASSLDNSEQYF
TGTGCCAGCAGCTTGGATAATTCCGAGCAGTACTTC
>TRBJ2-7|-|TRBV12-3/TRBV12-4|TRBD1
CASRDRGVVGEQYF
TGTGCCAGCAGAGACAGGGGAGTTGTGGGCGAGCAGTACTTC
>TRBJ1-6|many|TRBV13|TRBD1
CASSLNRGRNSPLHF
TGTGCCAGCAGCTTAAACAGGGGGCGGAATTCACCCCTCCACTTT
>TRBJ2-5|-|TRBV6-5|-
CASSLAGTGSETQYF
TGTGCCAGCAGCTTAGCGGGGACAGGTTCCGAGACCCAGTACTTC
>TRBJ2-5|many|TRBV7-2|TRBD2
CASSLRQTSGETQYF
TGTGCCAGCAGCCTTCGTCAGACTAGCGGTGAGACCCAGTACTTC
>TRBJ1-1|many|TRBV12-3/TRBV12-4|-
CASSFEATMPEAFF
TGTGCCAGCAGTTTCGAGGCGACGATGCCTGAAGCTTTCTTT
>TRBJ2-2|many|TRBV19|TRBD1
CASCRTGNTGELFF
TGTGCCAGCTGCCGGACAGGGAACACCGGGGAGCTGTTTTTT
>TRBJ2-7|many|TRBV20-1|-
CSARDRGHSSYEQYF
TGCAGTGCTAGAGATCGGGGTCACAGCTCCTACGAGCAGTACTTC
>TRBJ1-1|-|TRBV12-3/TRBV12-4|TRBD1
CASSLAVRGPAFF
TGTGCCAGCAGTTTAGCTGTTAGGGGGCCTGCTTTCTTT
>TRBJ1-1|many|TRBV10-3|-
CAIKGQEGTEAFF
TGTGCCATCAAAGGGCAGGAGGGAACTGAAGCTTTCTTT
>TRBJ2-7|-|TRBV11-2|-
CASSLGDRGISYEQYF
TGTGCCAGCAGCTTAGGGGATAGGGGGATTTCCTACGAGCAGTACTTC
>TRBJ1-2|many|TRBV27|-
CASSPTGGRGSPYGYTF
TGTGCCAGCAGTCCCACGGGGGGGCGCGGTTCCCCTTATGGCTACACCTTC
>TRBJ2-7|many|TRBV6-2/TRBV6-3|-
CASSYLRPGHYEQYF
TGTGCCAGCAGTTACTTACGCCCGGGACACTACGAGCAGTACTTC
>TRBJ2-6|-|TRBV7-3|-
CASSLWRGSGANVLTF
TGTGCCAGCAGCTTATGGAGGGGTTCAGGGGCCAACGTCCTGACTTTC
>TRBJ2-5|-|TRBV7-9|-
CASSSGPDETQYF
TGTGCCAGCAGCTCTGGACCGGACGAGACCCAGTACTTC
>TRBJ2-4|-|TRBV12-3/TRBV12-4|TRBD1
CASSLSGQGLLAKNIQYF
TGTGCCAGCAGTTTGTCCGGACAGGGCTTGTTAGCCAAAAACATTCAGTACTTC
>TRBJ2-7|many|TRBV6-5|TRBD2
CASSYPGGGEQYF
TGTGCCAGCAGTTACCCCGGGGGGGGCGAGCAGTACTTC
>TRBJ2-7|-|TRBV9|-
CASSVDEGGYEQYF
TGTGCCAGCAGCGTAGACGAGGGCGGCTACGAGCAGTACTTC
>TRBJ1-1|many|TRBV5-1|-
CASSLPKRTSRDTEAFF
TGCGCCAGCAGCCTACCGAAACGGACCTCGCGGGACACTGAAGCTTTCTTT
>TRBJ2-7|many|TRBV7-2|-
CASSLAIRGEQYF
TGTGCCAGCAGCTTAGCGATCAGGGGCGAGCAGTACTTC
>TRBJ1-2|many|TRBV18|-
CASSPSVRESYGYTF
TGTGCCAGCTCACCGTCTGTCAGAGAGAGCTATGGCTACACCTTC
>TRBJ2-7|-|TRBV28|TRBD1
CASSRDRGAPNEQYF
TGTGCCAGCAGTAGAGACAGGGGGGCCCCAAACGAGCAGTACTTC
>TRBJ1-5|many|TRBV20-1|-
CSAREQPHSNQPQHF
TGCAGTGCTAGAGAACAGCCCCATAGCAATCAGCCCCAGCATTTT
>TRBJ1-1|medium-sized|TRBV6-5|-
CASSYSRSYAEAFF
TGTGCCAGCAGTTACTCGAGGTCGTACGCTGAAGCTTTCTTT
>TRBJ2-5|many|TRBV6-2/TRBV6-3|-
CASSTPGRVTQETQYF
TGTGCCAGCAGTACTCCGGGAAGAGTTACCCAAGAGACCCAGTACTTC
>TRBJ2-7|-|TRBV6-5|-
CASSLTVGPYEQYF
TGTGCCAGCAGTTTGACAGTGGGCCCCTACGAGCAGTACTTC
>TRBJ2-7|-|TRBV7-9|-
CASSPKLYEQYF
TGTGCCAGCAGCCCTAAGCTTTACGAGCAGTACTTC
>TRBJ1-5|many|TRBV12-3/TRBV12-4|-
CASSPGINQPQHF
TGTGCCAGCAGCCCCGGGATAAATCAGCCCCAGCATTTT
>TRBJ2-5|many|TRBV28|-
CASQEGRETQYF
TGTGCCAGCCAGGAGGGTAGAGAGACCCAGTACTTC
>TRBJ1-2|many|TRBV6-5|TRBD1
CASAGTGFFGYTF
TGTGCCAGCGCCGGGACAGGGTTCTTTGGCTACACCTTC
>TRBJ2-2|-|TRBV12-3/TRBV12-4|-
CASSYRTDTGELFF
TGTGCCAGCAGTTACCGGACGGACACCGGGGAGCTGTTTTTT
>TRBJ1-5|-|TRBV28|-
CASRQAAGQLRYQPQHF
TGTGCCAGCAGACAGGCTGCCGGACAGCTTAGATATCAGCCCCAGCATTTT
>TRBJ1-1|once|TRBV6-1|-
CASSHGRLNTEAFF
TGTGCCAGCAGCCACGGACGGTTGAACACTGAAGCTTTCTTT
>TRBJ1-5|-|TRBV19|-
CASSMGSRNQPQHF
TGTGCCAGTAGTATGGGGAGCCGCAATCAGCCCCAGCATTTT
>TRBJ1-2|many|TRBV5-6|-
CASSLGTSYGYTF
TGTGCCAGCAGCTTGGGCACCAGCTATGGCTACACCTTC
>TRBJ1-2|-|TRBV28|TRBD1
CATDLIVGQGSGYTF
TGTGCCACCGACCTCATAGTGGGACAGGGAAGTGGCTACACCTTC
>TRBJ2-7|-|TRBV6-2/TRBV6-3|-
CASSLMQGLNEQYF
TGTGCCAGCAGTCTGATGCAGGGATTAAACGAGCAGTACTTC
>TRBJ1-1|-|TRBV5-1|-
CASSLSGPNTEAFF
TGCGCCAGCAGCTTGAGCGGCCCGAACACTGAAGCTTTCTTT
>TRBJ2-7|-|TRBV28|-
CASSSLAREQYF
TGTGCCAGCAGTTCATTGGCGCGCGAGCAGTACTTC